This TCR beta chain was retrieved from a study of blood T cell repertoires in COVID-19. Germline V gene sequence: CDR1 SGHTA, CDR2 FQGNSA. The CDR3 is 16 amino acids. Trimming stripped 1 base from V and 1 base from J, with 13 bases between. Followed over time, Seattle patients had been enrolled while infection was active. In the original workflow: Quantification of nucleated cells was approximated via reference gene primer amplification. The repertoire was sequenced with immunoSEQ multiplex PCR; TCRdb's copy has only in-frame clones and lacks some. The V and J calls and the clone size are those of that table, but D and trimming were determined from the DNA. Of some 140,000 clones listed, approximately 80% are singletons.

The sample was peripheral blood. The chain recombines TRBV7-2 with TRBJ1-2; no clear D gene. The origin of this receptor is a woman aged 55-69 years with COVID-19, enrolled during active disease. The CDR3 coding sequence is TGTGCCAGCAGCTTAGGAGGTCAGCATGATAACTATGGCTACACCTTC. Its translation is CASSLGGQHDNYGYTF.